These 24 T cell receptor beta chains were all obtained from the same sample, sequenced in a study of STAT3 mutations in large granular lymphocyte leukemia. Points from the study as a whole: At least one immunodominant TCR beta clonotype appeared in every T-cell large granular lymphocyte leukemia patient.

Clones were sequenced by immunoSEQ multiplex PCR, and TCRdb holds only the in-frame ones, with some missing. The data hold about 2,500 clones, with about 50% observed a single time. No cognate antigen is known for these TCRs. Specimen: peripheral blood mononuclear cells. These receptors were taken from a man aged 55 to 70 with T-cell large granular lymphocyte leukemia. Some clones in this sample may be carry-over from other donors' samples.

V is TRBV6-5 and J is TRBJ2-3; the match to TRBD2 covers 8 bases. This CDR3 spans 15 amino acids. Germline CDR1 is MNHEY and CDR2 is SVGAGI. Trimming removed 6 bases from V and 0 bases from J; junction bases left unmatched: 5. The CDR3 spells CASRNSGASTDTQYF. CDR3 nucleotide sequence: TGTGCCAGCAGGAATAGCGGGGCTAGCACAGATACGCAGTATTTT.

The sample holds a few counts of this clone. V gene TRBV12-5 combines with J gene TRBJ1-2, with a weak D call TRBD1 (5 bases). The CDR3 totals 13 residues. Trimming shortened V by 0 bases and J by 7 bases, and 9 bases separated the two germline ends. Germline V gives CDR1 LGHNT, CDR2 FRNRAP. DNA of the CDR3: TGTGCTAGTGGTTTGGTAGGGGTTGCTGGCTACACCTTC. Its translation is CASGLVGVAGYTF.

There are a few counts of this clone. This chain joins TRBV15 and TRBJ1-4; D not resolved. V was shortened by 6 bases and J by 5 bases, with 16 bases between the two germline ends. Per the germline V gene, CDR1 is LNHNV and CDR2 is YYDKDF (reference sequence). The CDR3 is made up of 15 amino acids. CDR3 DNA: TGTGCCACCAGGAGGGAGTGGACCCTGAATGAAAAACTGTTTTTT. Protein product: CATRREWTLNEKLFF.

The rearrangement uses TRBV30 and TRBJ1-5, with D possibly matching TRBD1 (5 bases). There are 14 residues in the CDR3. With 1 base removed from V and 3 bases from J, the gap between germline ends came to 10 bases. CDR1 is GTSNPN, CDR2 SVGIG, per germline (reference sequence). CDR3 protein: CAWSAGLINQPQHF. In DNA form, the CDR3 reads TGTGCCTGGAGTGCGGGACTGATCAATCAGCCCCAGCATTTT. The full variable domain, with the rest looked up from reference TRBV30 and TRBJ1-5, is SQTIHQWPATLVQPVGSPLSLECTVEGTSNPNLYWYRQAAGRGLQLLFYSVGIGQISSEVPQNLSASRPQDRQFILSSKKLLLSDSGFYLCAWSAGLINQPQHFGDGTRLSIL.

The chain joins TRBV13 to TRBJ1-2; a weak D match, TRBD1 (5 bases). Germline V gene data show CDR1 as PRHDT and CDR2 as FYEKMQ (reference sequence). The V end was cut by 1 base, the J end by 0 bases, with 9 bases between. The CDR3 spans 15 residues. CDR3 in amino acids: CASSLAGGANYGYTF. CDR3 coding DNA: TGTGCCAGCAGCTTAGCGGGAGGGGCTAACTATGGCTACACCTTC. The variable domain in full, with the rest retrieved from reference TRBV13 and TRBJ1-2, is AAGVIQSPRHLIKEKRETATLKCYPIPRHDTVYWYQQGPGQDPQFLISFYEKMQSDKGSIPDRFSAQQFSDYHSELNMSSLELGDSALYFCASSLAGGANYGYTFGSGTRLTVV.

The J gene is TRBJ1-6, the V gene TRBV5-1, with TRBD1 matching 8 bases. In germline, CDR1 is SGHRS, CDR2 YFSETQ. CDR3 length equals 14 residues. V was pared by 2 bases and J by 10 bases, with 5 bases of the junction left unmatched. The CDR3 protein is CASSFDRGGSPLHF. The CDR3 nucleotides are TGCGCCAGCAGCTTTGACAGGGGAGGATCACCCCTCCACTTT.

The CDR3 DNA is TGCGCCAGCGGGCAGGGGTCCTACGAGCAGTACTTC. Its translation: CASGQGSYEQYF. The V call is TRBV5-1, the J call TRBJ2-7, with a weak D call TRBD1 (6 bases). V lost 7 bases to trimming and J lost 1 base, with 9 bases between them. This CDR3 has 12 residues. Germline CDR1 and CDR2: SGHRS and YFSETQ. Complete variable domain (other parts from reference TRBV5-1 and TRBJ2-7): KAGVTQTPRYLIKTRGQQVTLSCSPISGHRSVSWYQQTPGQGLQFLFEYFSETQRNKGNFPGRFSGRQFSNSRSEMNVSTLELGDSALYLCASGQGSYEQYFGPGTRLTVT.

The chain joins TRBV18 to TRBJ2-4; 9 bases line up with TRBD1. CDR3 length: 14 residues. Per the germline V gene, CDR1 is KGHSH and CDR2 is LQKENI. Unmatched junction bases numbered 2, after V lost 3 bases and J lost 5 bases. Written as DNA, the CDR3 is TGTGCCAGCTCACCGACAGGGGGTCAAAACATTCAGTACTTC. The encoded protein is CASSPTGGQNIQYF.

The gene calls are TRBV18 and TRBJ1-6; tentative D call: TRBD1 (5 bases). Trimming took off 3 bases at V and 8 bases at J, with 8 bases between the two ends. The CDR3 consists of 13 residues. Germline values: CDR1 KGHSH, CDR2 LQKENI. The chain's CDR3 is CASSPTRDSPLHF. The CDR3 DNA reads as TGTGCCAGCTCACCGACCAGGGATTCACCCCTCCACTTT.

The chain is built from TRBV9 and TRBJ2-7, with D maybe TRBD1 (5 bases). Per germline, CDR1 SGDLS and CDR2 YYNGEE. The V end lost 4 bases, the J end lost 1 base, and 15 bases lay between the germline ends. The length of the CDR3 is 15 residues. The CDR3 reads CASSFAAGLSYEQYF. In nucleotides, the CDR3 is TGTGCCAGCAGCTTTGCGGCAGGGTTGTCCTACGAGCAGTACTTC.

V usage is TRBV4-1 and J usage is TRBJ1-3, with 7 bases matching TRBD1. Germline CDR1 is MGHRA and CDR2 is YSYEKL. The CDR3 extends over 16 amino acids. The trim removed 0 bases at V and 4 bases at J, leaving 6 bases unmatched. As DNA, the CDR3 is TGCGCCAGCAGCCAAGATCAGGGGGGAGCGGGAAACACCATATATTTT. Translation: CASSQDQGGAGNTIYF.

The CDR3 protein is CSVVVVLGDNQPQHF. In DNA, the CDR3 is TGCAGCGTTGTGGTGGTCTTGGGGGACAATCAGCCCCAGCATTTT. The V call is TRBV29-1, the J call TRBJ1-5; possible D gene TRBD1, 5 bases. CDR1 is SQVTM, CDR2 ANQGSEA, per germline. The CDR3 length is 15 residues. The ends were cut back, 4 bases at V and 3 bases at J, with 16 bases in the middle. The variable domain in full, completed from reference TRBV29-1 and TRBJ1-5, reads SAVISQKPSRDICQRGTSLTIQCQVDSQVTMMFWYRQQPGQSLTLIATANQGSEATYESGFVIDKFPISRPNLTFSTLTVSNMSPEDSSIYLCSVVVVLGDNQPQHFGDGTRLSIL.

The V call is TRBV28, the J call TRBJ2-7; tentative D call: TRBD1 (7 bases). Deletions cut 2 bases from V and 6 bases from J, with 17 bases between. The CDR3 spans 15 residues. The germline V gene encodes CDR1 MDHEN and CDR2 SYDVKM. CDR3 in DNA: TGTGCCAGCAGTTTAGGAGGGGGCCTAGGAGGCGAGCAGTACTTC. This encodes CASSLGGGLGGEQYF.

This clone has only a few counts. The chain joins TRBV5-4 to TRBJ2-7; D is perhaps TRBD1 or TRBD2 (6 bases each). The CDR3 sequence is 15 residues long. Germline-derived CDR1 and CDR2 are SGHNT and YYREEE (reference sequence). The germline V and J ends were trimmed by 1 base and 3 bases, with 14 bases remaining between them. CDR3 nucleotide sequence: TGTGCCAGCAGCTTGAAACAGGGAGGTGGCTACGAGCAGTACTTC. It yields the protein CASSLKQGGGYEQYF.

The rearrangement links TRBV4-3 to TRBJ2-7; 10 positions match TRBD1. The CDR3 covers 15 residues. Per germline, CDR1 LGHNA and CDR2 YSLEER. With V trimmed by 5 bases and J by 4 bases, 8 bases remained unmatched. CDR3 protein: CASSGQTGGAYEQYF. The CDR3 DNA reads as TGCGCCAGCAGCGGACAGACAGGGGGCGCATACGAGCAGTACTTC.

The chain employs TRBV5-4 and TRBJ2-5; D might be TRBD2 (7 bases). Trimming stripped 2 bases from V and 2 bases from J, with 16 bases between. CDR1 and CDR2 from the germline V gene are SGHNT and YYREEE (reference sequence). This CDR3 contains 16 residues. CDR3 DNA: TGTGCCAGCAGCTTTTCGGGGGGCGGCAGGCAAGAGACCCAGTACTTC. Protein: CASSFSGGGRQETQYF.

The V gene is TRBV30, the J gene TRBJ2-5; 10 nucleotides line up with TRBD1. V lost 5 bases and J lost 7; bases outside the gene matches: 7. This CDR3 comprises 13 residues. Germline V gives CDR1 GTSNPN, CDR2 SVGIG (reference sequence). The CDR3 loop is CAWFRQGASTQYF. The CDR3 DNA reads TGTGCCTGGTTTAGACAGGGGGCCTCGACCCAGTACTTC.

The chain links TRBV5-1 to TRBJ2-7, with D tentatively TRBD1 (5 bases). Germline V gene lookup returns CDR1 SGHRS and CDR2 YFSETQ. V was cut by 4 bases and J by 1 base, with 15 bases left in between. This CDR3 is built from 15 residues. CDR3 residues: CASSTTGLRSYEQYF. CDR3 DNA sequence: TGCGCCAGCAGCACCACAGGTCTTCGGTCCTACGAGCAGTACTTC.

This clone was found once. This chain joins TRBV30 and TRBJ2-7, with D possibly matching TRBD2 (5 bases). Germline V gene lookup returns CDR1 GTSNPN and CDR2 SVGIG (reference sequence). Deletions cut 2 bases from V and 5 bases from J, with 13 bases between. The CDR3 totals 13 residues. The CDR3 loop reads CAWSYRGLDEQYF. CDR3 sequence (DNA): TGTGCCTGGAGTTATCGGGGTCTCGACGAGCAGTACTTC.

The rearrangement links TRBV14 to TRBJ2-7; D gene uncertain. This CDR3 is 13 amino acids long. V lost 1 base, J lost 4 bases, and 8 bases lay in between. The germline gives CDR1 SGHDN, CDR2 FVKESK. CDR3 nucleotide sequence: TGTGCCAGCAGCCAAGCCCCCTGGTACGAGCAGTACTTC. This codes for CASSQAPWYEQYF.

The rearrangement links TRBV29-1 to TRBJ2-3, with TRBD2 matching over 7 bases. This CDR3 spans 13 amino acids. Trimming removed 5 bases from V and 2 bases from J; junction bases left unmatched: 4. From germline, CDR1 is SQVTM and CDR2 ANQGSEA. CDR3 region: CSVLSGATDTQYF. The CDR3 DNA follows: TGCAGCGTTCTGAGCGGGGCCACAGATACGCAGTATTTT.

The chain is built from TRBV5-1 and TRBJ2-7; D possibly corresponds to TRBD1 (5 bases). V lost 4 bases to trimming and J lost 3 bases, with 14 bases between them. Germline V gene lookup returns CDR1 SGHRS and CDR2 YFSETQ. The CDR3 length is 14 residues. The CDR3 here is CASSASPDSYEQYF. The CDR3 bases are TGCGCCAGCAGCGCCTCCCCCGACAGCTACGAGCAGTACTTC.

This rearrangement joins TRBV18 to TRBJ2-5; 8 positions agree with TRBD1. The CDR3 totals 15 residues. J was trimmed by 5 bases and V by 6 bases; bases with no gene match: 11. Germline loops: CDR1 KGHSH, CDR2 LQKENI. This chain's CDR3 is CASSTDREVRETQYF. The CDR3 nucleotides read TGTGCCAGCTCCACGGACAGGGAAGTTAGGGAGACCCAGTACTTC. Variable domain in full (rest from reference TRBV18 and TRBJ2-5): NAGVMQNPRHLVRRRGQEARLRCSPMKGHSHVYWYRQLPEEGLKFMVYLQKENIIDESGMPKERFSAEFPKEGPSILRIQQVVRGDSAAYFCASSTDREVRETQYFGPGTRLLVL.

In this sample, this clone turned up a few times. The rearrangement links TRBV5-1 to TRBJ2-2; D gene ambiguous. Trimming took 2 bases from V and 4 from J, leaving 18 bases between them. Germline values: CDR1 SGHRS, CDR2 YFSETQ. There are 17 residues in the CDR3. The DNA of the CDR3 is TGCGCCAGCAGCTTATTGGACCCACGTAGATCCACCGGGGAGCTGTTTTTT. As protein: CASSLLDPRRSTGELFF.